This entry concerns a single TCR beta chain. This clonotype was counted ten times or more. What this receptor recognizes is not known. One base away there is no much larger clone; base qualities are not given. The data originate from a study of Graves' ophthalmopathy and Graves' hyperthyroidism listed by TCRdb under 2018. About the full investigation: Peripheral blood was collected at initial diagnosis, prior to any treatment. To tell Graves' ophthalmopathy apart from Graves' hyperthyroidism, and to predict which patients would progress to ophthalmopathy, the study relied on TCR beta repertoire signatures. In total, some 140 blood samples were TCR-sequenced: roughly 45 ophthalmopathy, some 72 hyperthyroidism and about 17 hyperthyroidism-to-ophthalmopathy patients. To explore V-J signatures that separate ophthalmopathy from hyperthyroidism, a discovery set of about a hundred patients was enrolled, consisting of about 45 with ophthalmopathy and roughly 59 with stable hyperthyroidism. An independent validation cohort comprised about 20 hyperthyroidism patients and around 16 patients who later progressed from hyperthyroidism to ophthalmopathy. T-cell repertoires of thyroid tissue and blood were compared in more than 5 hyperthyroidism patients. Following sample collection, hyperthyroidism patients were given methimazole at a starting dose of 30 mg daily, and ophthalmopathy patients were given high-dose intravenous methylprednisolone. The roughly 100 discovery patients were randomly divided into training and test sets at a 7:3 ratio.

The study at large found these results: Sample size was not predetermined statistically, and investigators were not blinded to group allocation. Most of the expanded thyroid clonotypes with a frequency above 0.001 were also detected in blood, and it was suggested that the thyroid immune response may be reflected by blood repertoires. Ophthalmopathy was separated from stable hyperthyroidism by the 13-signature model with about 90% sensitivity and approximately 84% specificity in cross-validation and with 80%/75% in the test set. In validation, the model predicted ophthalmopathy progression with roughly 68% sensitivity and approximately 78% specificity; roughly 11 predicted patients were CT-confirmed with GO in a median of about 6.2 months.

The CDR3 holds 12 amino acids from the cysteine to the phenylalanine. The kept DNA is CDR3 alone, 36 bases in frame from the first base. The germline V gene specifies MDHEN as CDR1 and SYDVKM as CDR2. The V and J ends are trimmed by 6 bases and 6 bases, leaving 9 bases between them. For repertoire sequencing, the TCR beta CDR3 regions were amplified from RNA transcripts. A first-round RT-PCR used HTBI primers with the Qiagen OneStep RT-PCR kit, followed by a second-round multiplex PCR, size selection and purification. Sequencing of the libraries was carried out on an Illumina HiSeq2000 in paired-end mode with 100 bp reads. In the authors' own workflow: SOAPnuke was used to process the reads, removing any read that contained adapters or uncalled bases, had a mean Phred below 15, or lacked an exact match to the constant primer or identifier. High-quality paired reads were merged with COPE v1.2.5. Unique nucleotide sequences were defined as clonotypes and aligned to IMGT TRB V, D and J references using MiTCR v1.1. The analysis was limited to V-J combinations with a frequency above 0.0001, which together covered 99.2% of repertoires. For each V-J combination, a TCR clonal expansion and chaos score was defined as the ratio of F50 clonal expansion to chaos observed in the TCRdist matrix. Welch's t-statistics and random forest were used to reduce the features to 10 to 15 V-J combinations, which were then used as input to a naive Bayes classifier. Thyroid-blood repertoire similarity was quantified with the Morisita-Horn index. Using fastp trimming at Q25 and MiXCR clonotype assembly, TCRdb reanalyzed the public sequencing data and kept in-frame beta chains. Entries that share a CDR3 protein sequence are merged under the most common genes and DNA. TCRdb, rather than the study authors, made the V and J calls. The sample table holds about 480,000 distinct CDR3 sequences, of which around an eighth were seen once. Of the sample, around 9.8% is held by the ten largest clones.

Ophthalmopathy patients had moderately to severely active disease, Clinical Activity Score of at least 3, NOSPECS grade of at least 4, and disease duration under 3 months. Patients with other autoimmune diseases, uncontrolled infections, pregnancy or lactation were excluded. Clinical symptoms, serum thyroxine, TRAb, thyroid ultrasound and orbital computed tomography were used for diagnosis. PBMCs were isolated from more than 8 ml of fresh peripheral blood by Ficoll-Paque density gradient centrifugation. Total RNA was extracted with Trizol reagent and quality-checked on an Agilent 2100 Bioanalyzer. The receptor was derived from a woman younger than 45 with Graves' ophthalmopathy. Donor details come from another sample of the same person, matched by shared clones. Recombination linked TRBV28 to TRBJ1-5, with no confident D gene call. The sequencing sample was made of blood. In nucleotides, the sequence is TGTGCCAGCAGGTATCGGGGTCAGCCCCAGCATTTT. Protein translation: CASRYRGQPQHF.